The table lists the clone carrying this T cell receptor (beta chain) with a few counts. Its antigen is unknown. Given a much more abundant clone one base away, this may be a read error. TCRdb re-called the PCR reads with MiXCR, one entry per CDR3 protein. The sample shows some 590,000 distinct CDR3 sequences, over 25% of them seen only once. These data are taken from a study of molecular identifiers for immune sequencing clone quantification. Germline lookup yields CDR1 MGHDK and CDR2 SYGVNS. The CDR3 runs 15 residues. Findings and limits, study-wide: Clones of above 20 RNA copies carried over 99% of effector molecules; in naive cells they carried under 1%.

The gene calls are TRBV25-1 and TRBJ2-1; 13 bases map to TRBD2. The TCR was taken from a human donor in good health. Some libraries in this study had Jurkat cell RNA spiked in. What was sequenced was naive CD8+ T cells from blood, with Jurkat cell RNA spiked in. Documented subset: FACS-sorted CD8+CD4-CCR7+CD45RA+ naive T cells. The DNA of the CDR3 is TGTGCCAGCAGTACTAGCGGGGGGGTCTACAGTGAGCAGTTCTTC. Protein sequence: CASSTSGGVYSEQFF.